This TCR beta chain was identified in a study of T cells in Graves' hyperthyroidism and ophthalmopathy. Study-wide background: Peripheral blood was collected at initial diagnosis, before any treatment. Overall study results and limits: Ophthalmopathy was separated from stable hyperthyroidism by a 13 V-J model. Blood also contained most expanded thyroid clonotypes above 0.001.

Details on this clonotype: What it binds is unknown.

The CDR3 contains 14 residues. CDR1 and CDR2 from the germline V gene are SGHDN and FVKESK. The V end lost 0 bases, the J end lost 7 bases, and 12 bases lay between the germline ends. Among the patients, aged 18 to 65, hyperthyroidism was newly diagnosed and had lasted under 2 months. From RNA transcripts, TCR beta CDR3 regions were amplified. A set of HTBI primers served as the primers for a first-round RT-PCR of the TCR CDR3. MiXCR, run by TCRdb on the multiplex PCR reads, gives a single entry per CDR3 protein. The top ten hold over 15% of the sample, which has 690,000 or so distinct CDR3 sequences, around 19% seen once.

The clonotype comes from a woman between 45 and 60 years old with Graves' hyperthyroidism that later progressed to Graves' ophthalmopathy. Sequenced sample: blood. The chain recombines TRBV14 with TRBJ1-2; D call uncertain. The CDR3 coding sequence is TGTGCCAGCAGCCAAGAGTGGAGGGAGGCTGGCTACACCTTC. Protein sequence: CASSQEWREAGYTF.